A single sample gave rise to the 4 T cell receptor beta chains below, sequenced in a study of blood T cells in healthy people across ages. Primers used in a second PCR of about 7 to 12 cycles were a sample-barcoded 5' primer and a J-beta primer mix. From the 5' RACE reads, TCRdb called clonotypes with MiXCR, one entry per CDR3 protein. The profile shows about 930,000 distinct CDR3 sequences, roughly 29% of them singletons. Separately, the same data were catalogued under a study of T cells of mothers and their children.

The specimen was blood. The receptors were gathered from a woman aged 40 to 49 in good health.

The table lists this clonotype with many counts. This chain connects TRBV7-9 to TRBJ2-5; possible D gene TRBD2, 5 bases. CDR3 length: 12 amino acids. In germline, CDR1 is SEHNR, CDR2 FQNEAQ (reference sequence). The V and J ends lost 4 bases and 5 bases respectively, with 8 bases between them. The chain's CDR3 is CASSWRKETQYF. The CDR3, as DNA: TGTGCCAGCAGCTGGAGGAAGGAGACCCAGTACTTC.

This clonotype has a handful of counts. A much larger clone differs from this one at a single base, so this may be a read error. The chain has TRBV29-1 and TRBJ2-1; D not resolved. The germline gives CDR1 SQVTM, CDR2 ANQGSEA. The CDR3 loop spans 14 amino acids. CDR3 nucleotide sequence: TGCAGCGTTGTTTGGCACCAGATCTACAATGAGCGGTTCTTC. Its translation: CSVVWHQIYNERFF.

This clonotype has only one observation. A much larger clonotype is one base distant, so this may be a read error. The rearrangement uses TRBV5-1 and TRBJ2-1; D remains ambiguous. Germline values: CDR1 SGHRS, CDR2 YFSETQ. Trimming took off 2 bases at V and 10 bases at J, with 10 bases between the two ends. The CDR3 has 12 residues. CDR3 DNA: TGCGCCAGCAGCTTCGAGTCCTACGAGCAGTTCTTC. Translation gives CASSFESYEQFF.

The chain is built from TRBV20-1 and TRBJ2-5; 8 bases fit TRBD2. The CDR3 is 13 amino acids. With V trimmed by 3 bases and J by 5 bases, 5 bases remained unmatched. The germline CDR1 and CDR2 sequences are DFQATT and SNEGSKA (reference sequence). The CDR3 sequence: CSASRGGLETQYF. DNA of the CDR3: TGCAGTGCTAGCCGGGGGGGGCTGGAGACCCAGTACTTC.